These T cell receptor beta chains were read from a single sample in a study of cytomegalovirus exposure and HLA in healthy donors. Repertoires were generated with immunoSEQ multiplex PCR, while TCRdb's copy carries only in-frame clones and drops some. The repertoire holds approximately 190,000 clones, with 84% as singletons. Sequenced material: PBMCs. The receptors shown here come from a man between 18 and 29 years old in good health and CMV-seropositive. The CDR3 runs from the conserved cysteine through the conserved F or W. Fields, in order: CDR3 length, J gene, V gene, D gene, clone size, CDR3 DNA, CDR3 protein. A D gene is named only where the DNA matches it firmly. Part of the rows lack a size; the others show once, few, many or a class for expanded clones.

11 TRBJ1-1 TRBV2 - few TGTGCCAGCAGCACAGGGTTCGAGTCTTTCTTT CASSTGFESFF
13 TRBJ2-1 TRBV19 - - TGTGCCAGTAGTGGCGGCTCCTACAATGAGCAGTTCTTC CASSGGSYNEQFF
17 TRBJ1-4 TRBV18 TRBD1 - TGTGCCAGCTCACCACTAGGGTCGGGACAGGGAAGTGAAAAACTGTTTTTT CASSPLGSGQGSEKLFF
14 TRBJ1-2 TRBV29-1 TRBD1 - TGCAGCGTGGATTCAGGGGGCGCGATCTATGGCTACACCTTC CSVDSGGAIYGYTF
16 TRBJ2-7 TRBV18 TRBD2 - TGTGCCAGCTCCACGCCGGGAGGACTAGGGTATAGCGAGCAGTACTTC CASSTPGGLGYSEQYF
14 TRBJ2-5 TRBV5-6 - - TGTGCCAGCAGCTTAATCGCCAGGGAAGAGACCCAGTACTTC CASSLIAREETQYF
16 TRBJ2-3 TRBV4-1 TRBD1 - TGCGCCAGCAGCCAAGCAGGGGGCGCCCTCGTGGATACGCAGTATTTT CASSQAGGALVDTQYF
13 TRBJ2-1 TRBV7-9 - - TGTGCCAGCAGCTTAATTAGTGAGAATGAGCAGTTCTTC CASSLISENEQFF
16 TRBJ2-1 TRBV11-3 TRBD2 - TGTGCCAGCAGCTTACGTCTAGCGGCCACCTACAATGAGCAGTTCTTC CASSLRLAATYNEQFF
14 TRBJ2-7 TRBV13 - - TGTGCCAGCAGCGAGGGGGATTTCTCCTACGAGCAGTACTTC CASSEGDFSYEQYF
15 TRBJ1-3 TRBV4-2 - - TGTGCCAGCAGCCAAGATGAGCCAGGGCCGAACACCATATATTTT CASSQDEPGPNTIYF
16 TRBJ2-3 TRBV7-3 TRBD2 few TGTGCCAGCAGCCGACGGACTAGCGGGAGTGGGGATACGCAGTATTTT CASSRRTSGSGDTQYF
17 TRBJ2-7 TRBV7-2 TRBD2 - TGTGCCAGCAGCTTAGCGCTCCTAGCGGGAATTCCCTACGAGCAGTACTTC CASSLALLAGIPYEQYF
15 TRBJ2-3 TRBV9 TRBD2 - TGTGCCAGCAGCGCGACTAGCGGAAACACAGATACGCAGTATTTT CASSATSGNTDTQYF
15 TRBJ2-7 TRBV19 - few TGTGCCAGTAGTCCCGCCGTTTCTCGGGTCTACGAGCAGTACTTC CASSPAVSRVYEQYF
16 TRBJ2-2 TRBV4-2 TRBD2 once TGTGCCAGCAGCCTCGCGGGGGGCTACGGTACCGGGGAGCTGTTTTTT CASSLAGGYGTGELFF
13 TRBJ1-4 TRBV11-2 - - TGTGCCAGCAGCCCGCCCGAGTTGGAAAAACTGTTTTTT CASSPPELEKLFF
14 TRBJ2-7 TRBV5-6 TRBD1 - TGTGCCAGCAGCCGGACAGGGAGCTCCTACGAGCAGTACTTC CASSRTGSSYEQYF
18 TRBJ1-5 TRBV6-1 TRBD1 - TGTGCCAGCAGTGGATACGACAGGGGGAGGAGGGTCAATCAGCCCCAGCATTTT CASSGYDRGRRVNQPQHF
11 TRBJ1-1 TRBV28 - - TGTGCCAGCGGGTGGGAGGGGGAAGCTTTCTTT CASGWEGEAFF
16 TRBJ2-5 TRBV27 TRBD1 - TGTGCCAGCAGTTTTATCCGACAGGGGGGGGCGGAGACCCAGTACTTC CASSFIRQGGAETQYF
14 TRBJ1-1 TRBV9 - - TGTGCCAGCAGCGTATCTTGGGCGAACACTGAAGCTTTCTTT CASSVSWANTEAFF
12 TRBJ2-7 TRBV27 - - TGTGCCAGGGAACTAGCTTCCTACGAGCAGTACTTC CARELASYEQYF
14 TRBJ2-1 TRBV29-1 TRBD2 - TGCAGCAGTATCCCGCTAGCGGGATGGAATGAGCAGTTCTTC CSSIPLAGWNEQFF
15 TRBJ2-5 TRBV7-2 - - TGTGCCAGCAGCTTAGCCCCGGGGAGCCAAGAGACCCAGTACTTC CASSLAPGSQETQYF
15 TRBJ2-1 TRBV27 TRBD2 once TGTGCCAGCACCTTAGCGGGAGGATCCCACAATGAGCAGTTCTTC CASTLAGGSHNEQFF
15 TRBJ2-7 TRBV4-3 - few TGCGCCAGCAGCCAAGTCGGTCTAGCGACGTACGAGCAGTACTTC CASSQVGLATYEQYF
16 TRBJ2-1 TRBV9 TRBD2 - TGTGCCAGCAGCGTAGAGGATGGAAGCGGGAGTAATGAGCAGTTCTTC CASSVEDGSGSNEQFF
16 TRBJ2-7 TRBV5-4 TRBD2 - TGTGCCAGCAGCCCGGGACTAGCGGAGAGCCTTTACGAGCAGTACTTC CASSPGLAESLYEQYF
18 TRBJ2-3 TRBV5-1 TRBD2 - TGCGCCAGCAGCCAACGACTAGCGGGAGGATCTGTCGCAGATACGCAGTATTTT CASSQRLAGGSVADTQYF
11 TRBJ1-5 TRBV28 - - TGTGCCAGCCAACAGGGACGGCCCCAGCATTTT CASQQGRPQHF
15 TRBJ2-2 TRBV7-7 TRBD2 once TGTGCCAGCAGCTTGGTCGGGGGGGGCACCGGGGAGCTGTTTTTT CASSLVGGGTGELFF
13 TRBJ2-7 TRBV18 - - TGTGCCAGCTCCGCTCTTCCGAGTTACGAGCAGTACTTC CASSALPSYEQYF
16 TRBJ2-5 TRBV11-2 TRBD2 - TGTGCCAGCAGCCCTGGGACTAGCGGGTCCCCAGAGACCCAGTACTTC CASSPGTSGSPETQYF
16 TRBJ1-1 TRBV28 - - TGTGCCAGCAGTTTAGATGGGAGTGGGATGAACACTGAAGCTTTCTTT CASSLDGSGMNTEAFF
16 TRBJ2-7 TRBV28 TRBD2 once TGTGCCAGCAGACCGGGGGGACTAGCCGCCTCCTACGAGCAGTACTTC CASRPGGLAASYEQYF